This T cell receptor beta chain is from a study of blood T cell repertoires in COVID-19. Study-level information: Donors in the United States, Italy and Spain gave samples during acute or convalescent COVID-19. PBMCs, B-cell-depleted T cells, or T cells were the source of the cDNA or gDNA that made up the material.

Germline lookup yields CDR1 LNHDA and CDR2 SQIVND (reference sequence). Trimming removed 3 bases from V and 0 bases from J, with 9 bases in between. The CDR3 covers 14 residues. Per the original data handling: Reference gene primer amplification in the assay estimated nucleated cell counts. Sequencing used immunoSEQ multiplex PCR; TCRdb keeps in-frame clones, though not all of them. V and J calls and clone size are those listed in that table; D and trimming were worked out from the DNA. The sample lists about 200,000 clones; under 90% were seen once. This clonotype originated in a man aged 40-49 years with acute or convalescent COVID-19. Sequencing was carried out using peripheral blood. The chain combines TRBV19 with TRBJ2-7; TRBD2 might be the D (5 bases). The CDR3 DNA follows: TGTGCCAGTAGTATGTCTCGGGACTCCTACGAGCAGTACTTC. Amino acid sequence: CASSMSRDSYEQYF.